This entry describes one TCR beta chain. The CDR3 has 12 amino acids. The V and J ends lost 1 base and 6 bases respectively, with 7 bases between them. The sample comes from a study of T cell changes during pregnancy in multiple sclerosis. The method was immunoSEQ multiplex PCR; TCRdb's version includes in-frame clones alone and lacks a portion of them. The repertoire has tens of thousands of clones, roughly nine tenths of them found once; the top ten carry about 0.61%. V gene TRBV23-1 combines with J gene TRBJ2-7; no clear D. TRBV23-1 has ORF status, its function being uncertain. This clonotype originated in a female donor with multiple sclerosis, enrolled in a pregnancy study. The sequenced sample was CD4+ T cells from peripheral blood mononuclear cells, obtained in the first trimester of pregnancy. The CDR3 loop is CASSQYRSEQYF. The CDR3 DNA sequence: TGCGCCAGCAGTCAATACCGGAGCGAGCAGTACTTC.